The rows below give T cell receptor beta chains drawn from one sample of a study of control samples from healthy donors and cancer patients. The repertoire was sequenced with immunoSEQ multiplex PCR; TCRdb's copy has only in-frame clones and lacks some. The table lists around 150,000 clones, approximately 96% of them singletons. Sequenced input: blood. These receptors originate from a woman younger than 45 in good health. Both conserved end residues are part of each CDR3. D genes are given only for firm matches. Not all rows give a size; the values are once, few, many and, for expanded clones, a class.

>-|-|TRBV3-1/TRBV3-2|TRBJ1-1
TGTGCCAGCAGCTTAAACACTGAAGCTTTCTTT
CASSLNTEAFF
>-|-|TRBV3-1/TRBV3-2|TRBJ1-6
TGTGCCAGCAGCCAAGTCGAACACCATTCACCCCTCCACTTT
CASSQVEHHSPLHF
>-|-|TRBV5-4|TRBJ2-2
TGTGCCAGCAGCTTGGGACTACCCACCGGGGAGCTGTTTTTT
CASSLGLPTGELFF
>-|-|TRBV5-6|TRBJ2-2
TGTGCCAGCAGCGTGACAGGCCCAAGGGAGCTGTTTTTT
CASSVTGPRELFF
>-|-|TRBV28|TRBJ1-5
TGTGCCAGCAGTTTACTCGACAGAAATCAGCCCCAGCATTTT
CASSLLDRNQPQHF
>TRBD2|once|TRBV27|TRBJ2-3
TGTGCCAGCAAGACTAGCGGGAAAACAGATACGCAGTATTTT
CASKTSGKTDTQYF
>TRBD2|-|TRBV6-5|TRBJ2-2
TGTGCCAGCAGTTCGCGGGGGACTGCGAACACCGGGGAGCTGTTTTTT
CASSSRGTANTGELFF
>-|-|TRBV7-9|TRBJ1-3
TGTGCCAGCAGCTTCGGAGCGGGGAGCCCGAGGTCTGGAAACACCATATATTTT
CASSFGAGSPRSGNTIYF
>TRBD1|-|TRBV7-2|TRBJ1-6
TGTGCCAGCAGCATCTCAGGGGGCGTTAATTCACCCCTCCACTTT
CASSISGGVNSPLHF
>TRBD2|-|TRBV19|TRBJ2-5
TGTGCCAGTAGAGGCGTACGGACTAGCGGGGCCCCATACCAGTACTTC
CASRGVRTSGAPYQYF
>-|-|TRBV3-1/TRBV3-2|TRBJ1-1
TGTGCCAGCAGCCAAGGACCGGGGGCGGACACTGAAGCTTTCTTT
CASSQGPGADTEAFF
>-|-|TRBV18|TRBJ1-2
TGTGCCAGCTCACCATCACAGGGCCTCTATGGCTACACCTTC
CASSPSQGLYGYTF
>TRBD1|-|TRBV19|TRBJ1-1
TGTGCCAGTAGTTCCCCTACGGGACAGGGTTTCGCTGAAGCTTTCTTT
CASSSPTGQGFAEAFF
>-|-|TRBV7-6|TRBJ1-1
TGTGCCAGCAGCTCGGAGGCACAGAACATGAACACTGAAGCTTTCTTT
CASSSEAQNMNTEAFF
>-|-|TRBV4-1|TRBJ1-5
TGCGCCAGCAGCCAAGGGGGGGCCCAACAGCCCCAGCATTTT
CASSQGGAQQPQHF
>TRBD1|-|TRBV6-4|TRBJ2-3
TGTGCCAGCAGTGACGGGACAGGGGGCACAGATACGCAGTATTTT
CASSDGTGGTDTQYF
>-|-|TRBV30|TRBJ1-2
TGTGCCTGGAGTTTAGGGGTAGGCTACACCTTC
CAWSLGVGYTF
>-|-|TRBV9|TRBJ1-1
TGTGCCAGCAGCACGCACCAAAACACTGAAGCTTTCTTT
CASSTHQNTEAFF
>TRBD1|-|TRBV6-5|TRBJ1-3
TGTGCCAGCGGGACAGGGGCTACAGGAAACACCATATATTTT
CASGTGATGNTIYF
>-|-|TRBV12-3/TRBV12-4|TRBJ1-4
TGTGCCAGCAGTGAGGAGGGGGTCGAAAAACTGTTTTTT
CASSEEGVEKLFF
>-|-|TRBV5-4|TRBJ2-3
TGTGCCAGCAGCTTGGGGGCGGAAGGGGGTACAGATACGCAGTATTTT
CASSLGAEGGTDTQYF
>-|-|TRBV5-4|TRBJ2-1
TGTGCCAGCAGCTTGCCCAAAGGAACCTCCTACAATGAGCAGTTCTTC
CASSLPKGTSYNEQFF
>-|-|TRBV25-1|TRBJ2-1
TGTGCCAGCAGTGAAAGTGGGCGAGGCGACAATGAGCAGTTCTTC
CASSESGRGDNEQFF
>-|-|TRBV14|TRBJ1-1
TGTGCCAGCAGCCAAGGTAGCAGCCCGAACACTGAAGCTTTCTTT
CASSQGSSPNTEAFF
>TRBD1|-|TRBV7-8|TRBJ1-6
TGTGCCAGCAGCAGCGTAGGGACAGAGAATTCACCCCTCCACTTT
CASSSVGTENSPLHF
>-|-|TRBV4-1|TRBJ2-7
TGCGCCAGCAGCCAAGCTTCAGGCAGGGCCTACGAGCAGTACTTC
CASSQASGRAYEQYF
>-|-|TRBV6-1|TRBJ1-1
TGTGCCAGCAGTGAAGGATCAGAGGGCACTGAAGCTTTCTTT
CASSEGSEGTEAFF
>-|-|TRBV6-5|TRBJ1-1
TGTGCCAGCACGTTCCACACTGAAGCTTTCTTT
CASTFHTEAFF
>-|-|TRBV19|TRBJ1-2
TGTGCCAGTAGTACCGGGAATAACTATGGCTACACCTTC
CASSTGNNYGYTF
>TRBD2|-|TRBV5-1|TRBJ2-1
TGCGCCAGCAGCTTGGGACTAGCGGGAGGTTCCTACAATGAGCAGTTCTTC
CASSLGLAGGSYNEQFF
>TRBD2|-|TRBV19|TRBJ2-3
TGTGCCAGTAGTCCCCTAGCGGGGGGCGGAAGCACAGATACGCAGTATTTT
CASSPLAGGGSTDTQYF
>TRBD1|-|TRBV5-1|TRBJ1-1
TGCGCCAGCAGCCCACGGGACAGTTTGAACACTGAAGCTTTCTTT
CASSPRDSLNTEAFF
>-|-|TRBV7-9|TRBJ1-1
TGTGCCAGCAGCTCTAGTGGGCCGAAGGGGGAAGGGAACACTGAAGCTTTCTTT
CASSSSGPKGEGNTEAFF
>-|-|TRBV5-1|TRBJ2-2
TGCGCCAGCAGCTTGACAGGATTGAACACCGGGGAGCTGTTTTTT
CASSLTGLNTGELFF
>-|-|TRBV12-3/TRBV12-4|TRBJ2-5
TGTGCCAGCAGTTATTTTGGGGAGACCCAGTACTTC
CASSYFGETQYF
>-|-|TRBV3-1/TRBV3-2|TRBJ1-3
TGTGCCAGCAGCTTAACAAGCAGGGACCCTTCCGGAAACACCATATATTTT
CASSLTSRDPSGNTIYF
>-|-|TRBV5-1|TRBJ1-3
TGCGCCAGCAGCTTGGATGGGATCTCTGGAAACACCATATATTTT
CASSLDGISGNTIYF
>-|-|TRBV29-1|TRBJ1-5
TGCAGCGTGGGGGACGGAAGCAATCAGCCCCAGCATTTT
CSVGDGSNQPQHF